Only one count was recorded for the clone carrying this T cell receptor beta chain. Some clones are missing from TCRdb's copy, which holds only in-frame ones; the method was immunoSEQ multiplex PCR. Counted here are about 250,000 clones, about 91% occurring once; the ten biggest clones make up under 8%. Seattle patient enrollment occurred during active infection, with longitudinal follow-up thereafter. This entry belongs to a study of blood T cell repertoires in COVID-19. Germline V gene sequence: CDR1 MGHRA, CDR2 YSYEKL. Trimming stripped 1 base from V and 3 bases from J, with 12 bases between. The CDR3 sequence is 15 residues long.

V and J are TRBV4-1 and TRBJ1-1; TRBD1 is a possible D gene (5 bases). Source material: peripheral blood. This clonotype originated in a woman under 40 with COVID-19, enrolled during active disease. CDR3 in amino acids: CASSQVVGGDTEAFF. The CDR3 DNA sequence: TGCGCCAGCAGCCAAGTGGTGGGAGGGGACACTGAAGCTTTCTTT.